The 26 T cell receptor beta chains presented below share a single source sample, sequenced in a study of neurological immune-mediated disorders. The time point: longitudinal time-point 2. In TCRdb, the 5' RACE reads were re-called with MiXCR into one record per CDR3 protein. This sample has about 80,000 distinct CDR3 sequences, with 5.8% found just once. The source material was PBMCs. The origin of the receptors is a woman aged 55-69 years with multiple sclerosis.

The gene calls are TRBV5-1 and TRBJ2-7, with D possibly TRBD1 on 6 matching bases. The CDR3 is 13 residues long. In germline, CDR1 is SGHRS, CDR2 YFSETQ. The ends were cut back, 3 bases at V and 1 base at J, with 8 bases in the middle. Written as DNA, the CDR3 is TGCGCCAGCAGCTCCGGACAGTCCTACGAGCAGTACTTC. Protein product: CASSSGQSYEQYF.

This clonotype has at least ten counts. The chain employs TRBV2 and TRBJ2-1, with D tentatively TRBD2 (6 bases). With 8 bases removed from V and 7 bases from J, the gap between germline ends came to 18 bases. Germline V gene data show CDR1 as SNHLY and CDR2 as FYNNEI. CDR3 length equals 14 residues. CDR3 coding DNA: TGTGCCAGCCGGCTCGGGGGTTCGTTGAATGAGCAGTTCTTC. This gives the protein CASRLGGSLNEQFF. Using reference TRBV2 and TRBJ2-1 for the parts outside the CDR3, the full variable domain is EPEVTQTPSHQVTQMGQEVILRCVPISNHLYFYWYRQILGQKVEFLVSFYNNEISEKSEIFDDQFSVERPDGSNFTLKIRSTKLEDSAMYFCASRLGGSLNEQFFGPGTRLTVL.

V and J are TRBV20-1 and TRBJ2-2; D is uncertain. CDR3 length equals 15 residues. The V end lost 2 bases, the J end lost 6 bases, and 16 bases lay between the germline ends. CDR1 and CDR2 (germline): DFQATT, SNEGSKA (reference sequence). The CDR3 loop is CSARPDHKLSGELFF. DNA of the CDR3: TGCAGTGCTAGACCCGACCACAAACTTTCCGGGGAGCTGTTTTTT.

About this clonotype itself: One base away lies a much larger clone, so this may be a sequencing read error. This sequence joins TRBV21-1 and TRBJ2-1; the DNA was not compared with TRBD1, the D call given in the table. TRBV21-1 is an annotated pseudogene. This CDR3 is built from 17 residues. In nucleotides, the CDR3 is TGTGTCAGCAGCAAAAGATGCGGGACAGGGTTTTTGGATGAGCAGTTCTTC. This encodes CVSSKRCGTGFLDEQFF.

This clonotype has at least ten counts. This chain links TRBV7-9 with TRBJ1-1; 10 bases line up with TRBD1. The germline V gene has CDR1 SEHNR and CDR2 FQNEAQ (reference sequence). The junction had 4 bases not matched to a gene; V was cut back by 7 bases and J by 5 bases. The length of the CDR3 is 13 residues. The CDR3 here is CASTGTGETEAFF. CDR3 sequence (DNA): TGTGCCAGCACCGGGACAGGGGAGACTGAAGCTTTCTTT.

Ten or more counts support this clonotype. This sequence joins TRBV20-1 and TRBJ1-1, with TRBD1 matching 12 bases. The V gene end was trimmed by 6 bases and the J gene end by 7 bases; junction bases not matched to a gene: 18. CDR1 and CDR2 from the germline V gene are DFQATT and SNEGSKA (reference sequence). This CDR3 spans 17 amino acids. Here the CDR3 reads CSAPPGTGGNLRGEAFF. DNA for the CDR3: TGCAGTGCCCCTCCTGGGACAGGGGGCAATTTACGAGGTGAAGCTTTCTTT.

This clonotype was detected ten times or more. V usage is TRBV10-3 and J usage is TRBJ2-5; 8 bases match TRBD1. CDR1 is ENHRY, CDR2 SYGVKD, per germline. This CDR3 spans 13 amino acids. J gave up 5 bases and V 7 bases, and 6 bases lay outside the gene matches. CDR3 in amino acids: CAITAGGGETQYF. The CDR3 DNA sequence: TGTGCCATCACTGCAGGGGGCGGTGAGACCCAGTACTTC.

This clonotype has ten or more counts. The chain is built from TRBV5-1 and TRBJ2-1; TRBD1 matches at 8 bases. The CDR3 is 18 amino acids. Germline V CDR1 and CDR2: SGHRS, YFSETQ. V lost 2 bases and J lost 4; bases outside the gene matches: 14. DNA for the CDR3: TGCGCCAGCAGCTTCGGGACAGGCGGCAGGGCTGTTTACAATGAGCAGTTCTTC. Its protein product is CASSFGTGGRAVYNEQFF.

There are many counts of this clonotype. V and J are TRBV14 and TRBJ1-5; possibly TRBD1 for D (5 bases). Germline V lookup: CDR1 SGHDN, CDR2 FVKESK. The CDR3 has 13 residues. The V end was cut by 0 bases, the J end by 7 bases, with 7 bases between. The CDR3 protein is CASSQDGAQPQHF. In DNA, the CDR3 is TGTGCCAGCAGCCAAGATGGGGCCCAGCCCCAGCATTTT.

The table lists this clonotype with many counts. The chain links TRBV5-1 to TRBJ2-5, with D possibly matching TRBD2 (5 bases). Germline values: CDR1 SGHRS, CDR2 YFSETQ. V dropped 5 bases and J dropped 5 bases, with 10 bases sitting between them. The CDR3 loop spans 12 amino acids. This CDR3 reads CASRDFEETQYF. The DNA for the CDR3 is TGCGCCAGCAGGGACTTCGAGGAGACCCAGTACTTC. Full variable domain (rest looked up from reference TRBV5-1 and TRBJ2-5): KAGVTQTPRYLIKTRGQQVTLSCSPISGHRSVSWYQQTPGQGLQFLFEYFSETQRNKGNFPGRFSGRQFSNSRSEMNVSTLELGDSALYLCASRDFEETQYFGPGTRLLVL.

This clonotype has at least ten counts. This chain links TRBV30 with TRBJ2-7, with 9 nucleotides matching TRBD1. This CDR3 spans 16 amino acids. CDR1 is GTSNPN, CDR2 SVGIG, per germline (reference sequence). Germline trimming cut 1 base from V and 6 bases from J; bases unmatched to any gene: 13. The CDR3 here is CAWSGGTGGAGAEQYF. The CDR3 DNA is TGTGCCTGGAGTGGGGGCACAGGGGGCGCAGGGGCCGAGCAGTACTTC. The full variable domain, in which reference TRBV30 and TRBJ2-7 provide the parts outside the CDR3, is SQTIHQWPATLVQPVGSPLSLECTVEGTSNPNLYWYRQAAGRGLQLLFYSVGIGQISSEVPQNLSASRPQDRQFILSSKKLLLSDSGFYLCAWSGGTGGAGAEQYFGPGTRLTVT.

This clonotype has a handful of counts. V gene TRBV28 combines with J gene TRBJ2-3; D remains ambiguous. V was shortened by 4 bases and J by 9 bases, with 11 bases between the two germline ends. The CDR3 covers 12 residues. Germline CDR1 reads MDHEN; CDR2 reads SYDVKM. In nucleotides, the CDR3 is TGTGCCAGCAGTTACGGGTCTTGGACGCAGTATTTT. Translating it yields CASSYGSWTQYF.

This clonotype was recorded many times. The chain carries TRBV20-1 and TRBJ2-1; D might be TRBD1 or TRBD2, each matching 5 bases. The germline V gene encodes CDR1 DFQATT and CDR2 SNEGSKA (reference sequence). V was cut by 1 base and J by 6 bases, with 16 bases left in between. There are 15 residues in the CDR3. The CDR3 loop is CSARAIGDVINEQFF. The CDR3 nucleotides are TGCAGTGCTAGAGCCATAGGGGACGTTATCAATGAGCAGTTCTTC.

This clonotype appeared many times. The genes are TRBV20-1 and TRBJ1-2; D is undetermined. The CDR3 has 13 residues. Between the trimmed V and J ends, which lost 3 bases and 1 base, there was a span of 9 bases. Germline CDR1 DFQATT, CDR2 SNEGSKA (reference sequence). CDR3 nucleotide sequence: TGCAGTGCTAGTAGCAGTGTTAACTATGGCTACACCTTC. This encodes CSASSSVNYGYTF.

This clonotype was detected ten times or more. The CDR3 bases are TGCAGTGCTACTAGCGCAGATACGCAGTATTTT. Translating gives CSATSADTQYF. The chain is built from TRBV20-1 and TRBJ2-3; possibly TRBD2 for D (6 bases). The ends were cut back, 4 bases at V and 4 bases at J, with 6 bases in the middle. The CDR3 has 11 residues. CDR1 is DFQATT, CDR2 SNEGSKA, per germline (reference sequence).

The CDR3 reads CASSFNSGTSGGYEQFF. The CDR3 nucleotides are TGCGCCAGCAGCTTCAACAGTGGGACTAGCGGGGGTTATGAGCAGTTCTTC. The rearrangement joins TRBV5-1 to TRBJ2-1, with 14 positions matching TRBD2. Germline loops: CDR1 SGHRS, CDR2 YFSETQ. The CDR3 is 17 amino acids. The ends lost 2 bases at V and 8 bases at J; junction bases unmatched: 9.

This clonotype was recorded many times. This rearrangement joins TRBV7-2 to TRBJ2-1; D not certain. Germline V gene data show CDR1 as SGHTA and CDR2 as FQGNSA. CDR3 length equals 15 residues. Between the trimmed V and J ends, which lost 2 bases and 4 bases, there was a span of 12 bases. Here the CDR3 reads CASSLFGETYNEQFF. CDR3 nucleotide sequence: TGTGCCAGCAGCTTATTCGGAGAGACATACAATGAGCAGTTCTTC.

This clonotype was seen at least ten times. V usage is TRBV7-9 and J usage is TRBJ1-5, with D perhaps TRBD1 (6 bases). The CDR3 is 13 residues long. Germline-derived CDR1 and CDR2 are SEHNR and FQNEAQ (reference sequence). The V gene lost 7 bases and the J gene lost 9 bases, with 16 bases spanning the gap. The CDR3 spells CASNGGGGLPQHF. Here the CDR3 DNA reads TGTGCCAGCAACGGGGGCGGGGGCCTGCCCCAGCATTTT. Full variable domain (outside the CDR3, taken from reference TRBV7-9 and TRBJ1-5): DTGVSQNPRHKITKRGQNVTFRCDPISEHNRLYWYRQTLGQGPEFLTYFQNEAQLEKSRLLSDRFSAERPKGSFSTLEIQRTEQGDSAMYLCASNGGGGLPQHFGDGTRLSIL.

This clonotype showed up many times. The chain joins TRBV5-1 to TRBJ2-2, with D possibly matching TRBD2 (5 bases). The CDR3 loop spans 17 amino acids. Germline CDR1 reads SGHRS; CDR2 reads YFSETQ. The V end was cut by 0 bases, the J end by 5 bases, with 17 bases between. CDR3 loop: CASSLAKRPTRTGELFF. The CDR3 coding sequence is TGCGCCAGCAGCTTGGCCAAAAGACCCACTAGGACCGGGGAGCTGTTTTTT. The variable domain in full, with the rest retrieved from reference TRBV5-1 and TRBJ2-2, is KAGVTQTPRYLIKTRGQQVTLSCSPISGHRSVSWYQQTPGQGLQFLFEYFSETQRNKGNFPGRFSGRQFSNSRSEMNVSTLELGDSALYLCASSLAKRPTRTGELFFGEGSRLTVL.

Many counts were recorded for this clonotype. The chain employs TRBV3-1 and TRBJ2-5; 13 nucleotides align to TRBD2. The trim removed 4 bases at V and 2 bases at J, leaving 7 bases unmatched. This CDR3 region has 17 residues. In germline, CDR1 is LGHDT, CDR2 YNNKEL (reference sequence). The chain's CDR3 is CASSRKTSGGRQETQYF. DNA of the CDR3: TGTGCCAGCAGCCGGAAGACTAGCGGGGGGCGGCAAGAGACCCAGTACTTC.

This clonotype occurred many times. The rearrangement links TRBV7-8 to TRBJ1-3, with D unresolved. From germline, CDR1 is SGHVS and CDR2 FQNEAQ. The CDR3 spans 15 residues. The V end was cut by 1 base, the J end by 7 bases, with 14 bases between. The CDR3 DNA reads as TGTGCCAGCAGCTTAGACGAGCAGGACCACAACACCATATATTTT. Protein sequence: CASSLDEQDHNTIYF. Looking up the rest from reference TRBV7-8 and TRBJ1-3 gives the full variable domain: GAGVSQSPRYKVAKRGQDVALRCDPISGHVSLFWYQQALGQGPEFLTYFQNEAQLDKSGLPSDRFFAERPEGSVSTLKIQRTQQEDSAVYLCASSLDEQDHNTIYFGEGSWLTVV.

In its sample, this clonotype was seen many times. The V call is TRBV15, the J call TRBJ2-1; D ambiguous. The CDR3 spans 11 residues. Germline CDR1 is LNHNV and CDR2 is YYDKDF (reference sequence). Trimming shortened V by 0 bases and J by 12 bases, and 6 bases separated the two germline ends. The CDR3 DNA is TGTGCCACCAGCAGAGATCAGTGGCAGTTCTTC. Its protein is CATSRDQWQFF.

In this sample, this clonotype turned up many times. This rearrangement joins TRBV15 to TRBJ2-7; tentatively, D is TRBD2 (6 bases). The CDR3 is 13 amino acids. Germline V lookup: CDR1 LNHNV, CDR2 YYDKDF (reference sequence). V shed 9 bases and J shed 0 bases, with 12 bases lying between them. The CDR3 DNA is TGTGCCACAGAGCTCGGGGGCTCCTACGAGCAGTACTTC. It translates to CATELGGSYEQYF.

In its sample, this clonotype was seen many times. The J gene is TRBJ2-1, the V gene TRBV20-1; D may correspond to TRBD1 or TRBD2 (6 bases each). The CDR3 has 15 amino acids. Trimming cost V 5 bases and J 2 bases, with 16 bases left between them. Per the germline V gene, CDR1 is DFQATT and CDR2 is SNEGSKA (reference sequence). CDR3 coding DNA: TGCAGTGCTGGGCCGGGGGCGTCCGCCTACAATGAGCAGTTCTTC. The encoded protein is CSAGPGASAYNEQFF.

In its sample, this clonotype was seen many times. This sequence joins TRBV6-1 and TRBJ2-7; TRBD2 is a possible D gene (7 bases). Trimming stripped 6 bases from V and 5 bases from J, with 20 bases between. CDR1 and CDR2 from the germline V gene are MNHNS and SASEGT. The CDR3 is 15 residues long. The chain's CDR3 is CASRGLLGTTDEQYF. The CDR3 DNA reads TGTGCCAGCAGGGGACTATTAGGGACAACTGACGAGCAGTACTTC.

On this clonotype: Just one base apart from a much larger clone, this may be a read error. This sequence joins TRBV7-6 and TRBJ1-2; D may be TRBD1 (5 bases). Trimming removed 0 bases from V and 8 bases from J, with 13 bases in between. Looked up from germline, CDR1 is SGHVS and CDR2 is FNYEAQ. This CDR3 contains 14 residues. The CDR3 region is CASSLAPGPGGYTF. The CDR3 nucleotides read TGTGCCAGCAGCTTAGCCCCAGGGCCGGGGGGCTACACCTTC.